This T cell receptor beta chain comes out of a study of blood T cell repertoires in COVID-19. On the study more broadly: Both acute and convalescent COVID-19 samples were obtained from the United States, Italy and Spain. Sources were T cells, B-cell-depleted T cells, or PBMCs; the material itself was cDNA or gDNA.

The CDR3 sequence is 14 residues long. Trimming pared 0 bases from V and 3 bases from J, leaving 4 bases between. Germline V gene lookup returns CDR1 SGDLS and CDR2 YYNGEE. This clone has more than one count but fewer than ten. This table comes from immunoSEQ multiplex PCR, and its TCRdb copy is limited to in-frame clones, with some not included. The sample records 250,000 to 300,000 clones, about 88% being singletons. The specimen sequenced was peripheral blood. The receptor comes from a woman between 40 and 50 years old who had recovered from COVID-19. The chain carries TRBV9 and TRBJ2-6, with D hard to call. In nucleotides, the CDR3 is TGTGCCAGCAGCGTAGCTGTTGGGGCCAACGTCCTGACTTTC. It specifies CASSVAVGANVLTF. Supplemented by reference TRBV9 and TRBJ2-6, the full variable domain reads DSGVTQTPKHLITATGQRVTLRCSPRSGDLSVYWYQQSLDQGLQFLIQYYNGEERAKGNILERFSAQQFPDLHSELNLSSLELGDSALYFCASSVAVGANVLTFGAGSRLTVL.